A single sample gave rise to the 28 T cell receptor beta chains below, sequenced in a study of blood T cell repertoires in COVID-19. Using immunoSEQ multiplex PCR, the repertoire was profiled, and TCRdb retains in-frame clones only, with some absent. The sample has around 60,000 clones, about four fifths seen once. Input material: peripheral blood. The source is a human donor in a cohort sampled during active COVID-19.

The chain is built from TRBV19 and TRBJ2-5; TRBD2 is a possible D gene (6 bases). The CDR3 totals 14 residues. Germline CDR1 is LNHDA and CDR2 is SQIVND (reference sequence). Trimming took 4 bases from V and 4 from J, leaving 13 bases between them. Here the CDR3 reads CASSTGGRGETQYF. CDR3 bases: TGTGCCAGTAGTACAGGAGGGCGTGGAGAGACCCAGTACTTC.

This clone was seen only a few times. The chain uses TRBV4-2 and TRBJ1-2, with 7 bases that match TRBD1. The V gene's germline CDR1 is LGHNA and CDR2 YNFKEQ. This CDR3 region has 15 residues. The V and J ends lost 3 bases and 6 bases, in that order; junction bases with no gene match: 10. CDR3 loop: CASSQGTGTDDGYTF. Here the CDR3 DNA reads TGTGCCAGCAGCCAGGGAACCGGGACAGACGATGGCTACACCTTC.

This rearrangement joins TRBV19 to TRBJ1-5; D ambiguous. Looked up from germline, CDR1 is LNHDA and CDR2 is SQIVND (reference sequence). This CDR3 contains 13 residues. Deletions cut 6 bases from V and 6 bases from J, with 12 bases between. The DNA for the CDR3 is TGTGCCAGTAGGCAGGAAAGGATTCAGCCCCAGCATTTT. It encodes CASRQERIQPQHF.

Regarding this clone: An end of the junction differs from the germline gene, which may be a read error. This chain joins TRBV15 and TRBJ1-3; 8 bases agree with TRBD1. In germline, CDR1 is LNHNV, CDR2 YYDKDF (reference sequence). The CDR3 has 12 amino acids. The CDR3 reads CATSSGDRPRHF. CDR3 coding DNA: TGTGCCACCAGCAGCGGGGACAGGCCCAGACATTTT. Looking up the rest from reference TRBV15 and TRBJ1-3 gives the full variable domain: DAMVIQNPRYQVTQFGKPVTLSCSQTLNHNVMYWYQQKSSQAPKLLFHYYDKDFNNEADTPDNFQSRRPNTSFCFLDIRSPGLGDTAMYLCATSSGDRPRHFGEGSWLTVV.

The chain employs TRBV5-4 and TRBJ1-6, with D tentatively TRBD1 (6 bases). There are 16 residues in the CDR3. Germline lookup yields CDR1 SGHNT and CDR2 YYREEE (reference sequence). V dropped 4 bases and J dropped 7 bases, with 18 bases sitting between them. CDR3 residues: CASSRLEGGRNSPLHF. The DNA of the CDR3 is TGTGCCAGCAGCCGCTTGGAGGGGGGGAGGAATTCACCCCTCCACTTT.

The V and J genes are TRBV19 and TRBJ2-1, with 8 bases aligning to TRBD1. This CDR3 spans 15 amino acids. The germline gives CDR1 LNHDA, CDR2 SQIVND (reference sequence). The trim removed 5 bases at V and 2 bases at J, leaving 5 bases unmatched. CDR3 region: CASSPTGVAYNEQFF. In DNA form, the CDR3 reads TGTGCCAGTAGTCCGACAGGGGTGGCCTACAATGAGCAGTTCTTC.

The genes are TRBV13 and TRBJ2-7, with 7 bases that match TRBD2. This CDR3 has 13 residues. Losses at the gene ends were 0 bases for V and 9 bases for J; bases not matched to a gene: 5. Germline CDR1 PRHDT, CDR2 FYEKMQ (reference sequence). The DNA for the CDR3 is TGTGCCAGCAGCTTAGGTACAGGCGGGAGGCAGTACTTC. This gives the protein CASSLGTGGRQYF.

The genes are TRBV24-1 and TRBJ2-3; 7 bases map to TRBD2. Germline V gene sequence: CDR1 KGHDR, CDR2 SFDVKD. V trimming: 3 bases; J trimming: 6 bases; junction bases outside the gene matches: 5. The CDR3 is made up of 14 amino acids. The CDR3 DNA reads TGTGCCACCAGTGATGGAGGGAGGGAGGATACGCAGTATTTT. It translates to CATSDGGREDTQYF.

This clone was counted once. The gene calls are TRBV5-1 and TRBJ2-1; D not certain. The CDR3 contains 17 residues. Deletions cut 0 bases from V and 5 bases from J, with 18 bases between. The V gene's germline CDR1 is SGHRS and CDR2 YFSETQ. The CDR3 sequence: CASSLGLLSPVDNEQFF. The CDR3 coding sequence is TGCGCCAGCAGCTTGGGCTTGTTAAGTCCGGTGGACAATGAGCAGTTCTTC.

V gene TRBV12-3 or TRBV12-4 combines with J gene TRBJ1-1; D remains ambiguous. This CDR3 spans 13 amino acids. Trimming left V 5 bases short and J 1 base short, with 8 bases between. DNA for the CDR3: TGTGCCAGCAGTGGCGGGCAGAACACTGAAGCTTTCTTT. Amino acids: CASSGGQNTEAFF.

CDR3 loop: CASSFQAGPADTQYF. The CDR3 coding sequence is TGTGCCAGTAGTTTCCAGGCGGGCCCCGCAGATACGCAGTATTTT. The rearrangement uses TRBV19 and TRBJ2-3; D is perhaps TRBD2 (5 bases). Trimming removed 5 bases from V and 4 bases from J, with 16 bases in between. Germline V CDR1 and CDR2: LNHDA, SQIVND (reference sequence). The CDR3 has 15 amino acids. Using reference TRBV19 and TRBJ2-3 for the parts outside the CDR3, the full variable domain is DGGITQSPKYLFRKEGQNVTLSCEQNLNHDAMYWYRQDPGQGLRLIYYSQIVNDFQKGDIAEGYSVSREKKESFPLTVTSAQKNPTAFYLCASSFQAGPADTQYFGPGTRLTVL.

This clone showed up just a few times. The rearrangement uses TRBV2 and TRBJ2-1; 9 bases line up with TRBD1. Unmatched junction bases numbered 13, after V lost 6 bases and J lost 10 bases. The CDR3 totals 15 residues. Germline V gene sequence: CDR1 SNHLY, CDR2 FYNNEI. The CDR3 loop is CASSEWPGQGEEQFF. The CDR3 DNA follows: TGTGCCAGCAGCGAATGGCCGGGACAGGGCGAGGAGCAGTTCTTC.

The V call is TRBV2, the J call TRBJ2-7, with D perhaps TRBD2 (6 bases). The V end was cut by 3 bases, the J end by 2 bases, with 11 bases between. The V gene's germline CDR1 is SNHLY and CDR2 FYNNEI. This CDR3 is 14 amino acids long. CDR3 sequence (DNA): TGTGCCAGCAGTGACGCGGGACCCCCCTACGAGCAGTACTTC. Encoded protein: CASSDAGPPYEQYF.

This sequence joins TRBV7-9 and TRBJ2-7; 9 bases fit TRBD1. The germline V gene has CDR1 SEHNR and CDR2 FQNEAQ (reference sequence). The CDR3 has 14 residues. V dropped 1 base and J dropped 5; count of bases not matched to a gene: 3. This CDR3 is CASSLGDREDEQYF. The CDR3 bases are TGTGCCAGCAGCTTAGGGGACAGGGAAGACGAGCAGTACTTC.

The V and J genes are TRBV4-3 and TRBJ2-7, with 8 bases identical to TRBD1. The CDR3 length is 16 residues. Trimming cost V 0 bases and J 5 bases; bases outside gene matches: 9. The V gene's germline CDR1 is LGHNA and CDR2 YSLEER. For the CDR3, the DNA is TGCGCCAGCAGCCAAGAGGTGAGGACAGGGTTCCACGAGCAGTACTTC. Protein sequence: CASSQEVRTGFHEQYF.

This clone was seen a handful of times. The rearrangement joins TRBV7-8 to TRBJ2-7; D might be TRBD2 (6 bases). Germline V gene lookup returns CDR1 SGHVS and CDR2 FQNEAQ. This CDR3 has 13 residues. With 5 bases removed from V and 4 bases from J, the gap between germline ends came to 12 bases. The CDR3 region has the DNA TGTGCCAGCAGCCAGCGGGTGGATTACGAGCAGTACTTC. Translating it yields CASSQRVDYEQYF.

V is TRBV7-3 and J is TRBJ2-3, with D perhaps matching TRBD2 (5 bases). Germline V gives CDR1 SGHTA, CDR2 FQGTGA. The CDR3 spans 15 residues. V lost 2 bases to trimming and J lost 1 base, with 10 bases between them. This chain's CDR3 is CASSLGQRRTDTQYF. CDR3 sequence (DNA): TGTGCCAGCAGCTTAGGCCAGCGGCGCACAGATACGCAGTATTTT.

The chain joins TRBV4-3 to TRBJ1-2; D is undetermined. V lost 0 bases and J 8 bases, leaving 16 bases between the germline ends. The CDR3 contains 15 residues. Germline CDR1 is LGHNA and CDR2 is YSLEER. This CDR3 reads CASSQDSGAKLGYTF. CDR3 DNA sequence: TGCGCCAGCAGCCAAGATTCAGGCGCAAAACTCGGCTACACCTTC.

The chain uses TRBV19 and TRBJ1-1, with D perhaps TRBD1 (5 bases). V was trimmed by 6 bases and J by 6 bases, leaving 17 bases between them. This CDR3 is built from 14 residues. The germline V gene has CDR1 LNHDA and CDR2 SQIVND (reference sequence). In DNA, the CDR3 is TGTGCCAGTAGGGACGATGGTGGGGCGCCTGAAGCTTTCTTT. Protein: CASRDDGGAPEAFF. Based on the CDR3 plus reference TRBV19 and TRBJ1-1, the full variable domain is DGGITQSPKYLFRKEGQNVTLSCEQNLNHDAMYWYRQDPGQGLRLIYYSQIVNDFQKGDIAEGYSVSREKKESFPLTVTSAQKNPTAFYLCASRDDGGAPEAFFGQGTRLTVV.

There are a few counts of this clone. V usage is TRBV19 and J usage is TRBJ2-5; 8 bases agree with TRBD1. The CDR3 is 13 residues long. Trimming at V came to 4 bases and at J to 5 bases, leaving 3 bases not matched to a gene. The germline V gene has CDR1 LNHDA and CDR2 SQIVND (reference sequence). The CDR3 sequence: CASSTRQGETQYF. CDR3 DNA: TGTGCCAGTAGTACACGACAGGGGGAGACCCAGTACTTC.

Here the CDR3 reads CAWSVLSVEAFF. The CDR3 DNA is TGTGCCTGGAGTGTACTTTCGGTAGAAGCTTTCTTT. The chain joins TRBV30 to TRBJ1-1; D unclear. From germline, CDR1 is GTSNPN and CDR2 SVGIG (reference sequence). With 0 bases removed from V and 8 bases from J, the gap between germline ends came to 10 bases. The CDR3 has 12 amino acids. The whole variable domain, filled in from reference TRBV30 and TRBJ1-1, reads SQTIHQWPATLVQPVGSPLSLECTVEGTSNPNLYWYRQAAGRGLQLLFYSVGIGQISSEVPQNLSASRPQDRQFILSSKKLLLSDSGFYLCAWSVLSVEAFFGQGTRLTVV.

V and J are TRBV5-6 and TRBJ2-5, with D possibly matching TRBD2 (5 bases). The CDR3 extends over 14 amino acids. V was shortened by 0 bases and J by 5 bases, with 11 bases between the two germline ends. Germline assignment: CDR1 SGHDT and CDR2 YYEEEE. The CDR3 bases are TGTGCCAGCAGCTTGGTGGGGAGAAGGGAGACCCAGTACTTC. Protein: CASSLVGRRETQYF.

V usage is TRBV5-4 and J usage is TRBJ1-1; weak D call: TRBD1 (6 bases). Trimming removed 5 bases at V and 1 base at J, with 21 bases between. From germline, CDR1 is SGHNT and CDR2 YYREEE (reference sequence). This CDR3 comprises 17 residues. In DNA form, the CDR3 reads TGTGCCAGCAGTAATCCGTATCAGGGGATGGCGAACACTGAAGCTTTCTTT. Its protein product is CASSNPYQGMANTEAFF.

This chain links TRBV12-3 or TRBV12-4 with TRBJ2-2; D remains ambiguous. The CDR3 has 12 amino acids. Trimming cost V 3 bases and J 6 bases, with 5 bases left between them. The CDR3 region is CASSFSAGELFF. The CDR3 nucleotides are TGTGCCAGCAGTTTTAGTGCCGGGGAGCTGTTTTTT.

The rearrangement uses TRBV6-5 and TRBJ1-2, with D tentatively TRBD1 (5 bases). The V and J ends lost 4 bases and 8 bases respectively, with 14 bases between them. This CDR3 spans 13 amino acids. Germline V CDR1 and CDR2: MNHEY, SVGAGI. DNA for the CDR3: TGTGCCAGCAGTTCGGGGGGGAGGCTAGGCTACACCTTC. Encoded protein: CASSSGGRLGYTF.

The rearrangement links TRBV5-1 to TRBJ2-5; 9 bases are shared with TRBD2. Losses at the gene ends were 4 bases for V and 4 bases for J; bases not matched to a gene: 5. The germline V gene encodes CDR1 SGHRS and CDR2 YFSETQ. The CDR3 sequence is 14 residues long. The CDR3 here is CASSLSGSGETQYF. In nucleotides, the CDR3 is TGCGCCAGCAGCCTTAGCGGGAGTGGAGAGACCCAGTACTTC.

This clone was seen once. This chain connects TRBV28 to TRBJ2-5; possibly TRBD1 for D (6 bases). CDR3 size: 15 residues. The germline V and J ends were trimmed by 6 bases and 4 bases, with 18 bases remaining between them. The germline V gene has CDR1 MDHEN and CDR2 SYDVKM. In nucleotides, the CDR3 is TGTGCCAGCAGGCAAGGGGGACAAAGGGGAGAGACCCAGTACTTC. It translates to CASRQGGQRGETQYF.

The genes are TRBV5-4 and TRBJ2-7; 10 bases match TRBD2. Per germline, CDR1 SGHNT and CDR2 YYREEE (reference sequence). The CDR3 has 14 amino acids. Trimming took 0 bases from V and 7 from J; bases not matched to a gene: 4. The CDR3 loop is CASSLEGLAREQYF. DNA of the CDR3: TGTGCCAGCAGCTTGGAGGGACTAGCGAGGGAGCAGTACTTC.